This T cell receptor beta chain was sequenced for a study of early T cells in non-severe SARS-CoV-2 infection. Turning to the study itself: It was bulk RNA from unsorted whole blood that was sequenced, and the chains were unpaired.

The V and J ends lost 1 base and 9 bases respectively, with 13 bases between them. The CDR3 totals 14 residues. The germline V gene encodes CDR1 SGHVS and CDR2 FNYEAQ. This clonotype came up many times. TCRdb reprocessed the 5' RACE reads with MiXCR, giving one entry per CDR3 protein. The sample has about 67,000 distinct CDR3 sequences; around a tenth are singletons. This chain joins TRBV7-6 and TRBJ1-5, with D possibly matching TRBD1 (6 bases). The sequencing sample was made of whole blood. The TCR was taken from an adult who was a healthcare worker with PCR-confirmed SARS-CoV-2 infection or an uninfected control (not recorded which). The CDR3 here is CASSLGGPTVPQHF. Here the CDR3 DNA reads TGTGCCAGCAGCTTAGGGGGGCCTACAGTGCCCCAGCATTTT.